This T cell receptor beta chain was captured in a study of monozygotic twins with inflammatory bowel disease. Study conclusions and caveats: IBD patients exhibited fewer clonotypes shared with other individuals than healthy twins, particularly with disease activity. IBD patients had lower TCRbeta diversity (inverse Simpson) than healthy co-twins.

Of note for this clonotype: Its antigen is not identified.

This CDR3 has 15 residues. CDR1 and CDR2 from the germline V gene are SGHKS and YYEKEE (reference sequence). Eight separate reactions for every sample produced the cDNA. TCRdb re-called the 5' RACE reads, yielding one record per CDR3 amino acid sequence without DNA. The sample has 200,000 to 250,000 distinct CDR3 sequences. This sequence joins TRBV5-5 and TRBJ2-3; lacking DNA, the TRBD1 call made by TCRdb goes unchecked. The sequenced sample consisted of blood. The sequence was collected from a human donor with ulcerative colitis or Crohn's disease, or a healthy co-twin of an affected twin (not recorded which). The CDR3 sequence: CASSPGQRSTDTQYF.